A selection of T cell receptor beta chains follows, all from one sample in a study of brain metastases from non-small cell lung cancer. Data came from immunoSEQ multiplex PCR; TCRdb stores just in-frame clones and leaves some out. Among more than 2,500 clones, roughly four fifths were seen once, and the ten largest hold roughly a sixth. The specimen was primary lung tumor tissue. Receptors were obtained from a donor at least 40 years old with non-small cell lung cancer. Both conserved end residues are part of each CDR3. D genes are given only for firm matches. Rows may omit the clone size; those that give it use once, few, many or a size class.

D gene,clone size,CDR3 length,J gene,V gene,CDR3 DNA,CDR3 protein
TRBD1,NA,14,TRBJ1-1,TRBV6-2/TRBV6-3,TGTGCCAGCAGTTATTTGACAGGGCGCACTGAAGCTTTCTTT,CASSYLTGRTEAFF
TRBD2,few,19,TRBJ2-3,TRBV9,TGTGCCAGCAGCGTAGGTGGGGGGACTAGCGGGAGTATCGAAGATACGCAGTATTTT,CASSVGGGTSGSIEDTQYF
TRBD2,NA,14,TRBJ2-5,TRBV5-1,TGCGCCAGCAGCTGGGGCGCGGGAGGGGAGACCCAGTACTTC,CASSWGAGGETQYF
TRBD2,NA,14,TRBJ2-3,TRBV6-1,TGTGCCAGCAGTGAGCTACGGGGGGTTGATACGCAGTATTTT,CASSELRGVDTQYF
TRBD2,once,13,TRBJ2-7,TRBV28,TGTGCCAGCAAAGTAGCGGGAGGGCTCGAGCAGTACTTC,CASKVAGGLEQYF
NA,once,13,TRBJ2-7,TRBV5-4,TGTGCCAGCAGCTTGGCTGGGTTCGACGAGCAGTACTTC,CASSLAGFDEQYF
NA,NA,12,TRBJ1-1,TRBV6-2/TRBV6-3,TGTGCCAGCAGTTTTGGACGGACTGAAGCTTTCTTT,CASSFGRTEAFF
NA,few,13,TRBJ2-7,TRBV28,TGTGCCAGCACCCCCCCAGGACTTTACGAGCAGTACTTC,CASTPPGLYEQYF
NA,few,15,TRBJ2-5,TRBV4-3,TGCGCCAGCAGCCAAGAGCTCAGGGCAAAAGAGACCCAGTACTTC,CASSQELRAKETQYF
TRBD1,NA,13,TRBJ2-5,TRBV13,TGTGCCAGCAGCCCGGGACAGATGGAGACCCAGTACTTC,CASSPGQMETQYF
NA,NA,16,TRBJ2-2,TRBV24-1,TGTGCCACCAGTGACCCCGAAGCGGAGCTTCTCGGGGAGCTGTTTTTT,CATSDPEAELLGELFF
TRBD1,NA,17,TRBJ2-6,TRBV7-3,TGTGCCAGCAGCGCCAAAGGGACAGCTGTCGGGGCCAACGTCCTGACTTTC,CASSAKGTAVGANVLTF
NA,NA,18,TRBJ2-5,TRBV14,TGTGCCAGCAGCCAAGGGCAGGGCTCTAATCCGTACCAAGAGACCCAGTACTTC,CASSQGQGSNPYQETQYF
TRBD2,few,16,TRBJ2-2,TRBV10-3,TGTGCCATCAGGACTAGCGGGAGGGCCGAGGACGGGGAGCTGTTTTTT,CAIRTSGRAEDGELFF
TRBD1,once,18,TRBJ2-6,TRBV7-3,TGTGCCAGCAGCTTAACGGTCAGGGGGATCTCTGGGGCCAACGTCCTGACTTTC,CASSLTVRGISGANVLTF
TRBD2,NA,18,TRBJ2-1,TRBV2,TGTGCCAGCAGTCCGGGACTAGCGGGAGGGTTGGAGTACAATGAGCAGTTCTTC,CASSPGLAGGLEYNEQFF
NA,few,16,TRBJ2-7,TRBV10-1,TGCGCCAGCAGTGAGCCTCCGGGACTCTCATTTTACGAGCAGTACTTC,CASSEPPGLSFYEQYF
NA,NA,17,TRBJ1-6,TRBV9,TGTGCCAGCAGCGTAGATGCCACAGTTAACTATAATTCACCCCTCCACTTT,CASSVDATVNYNSPLHF
NA,NA,15,TRBJ1-6,TRBV25-1,TGTGCCAGCAGTGAATGGAAGGGGTCTAATTCACCTCTCCACTTT,CASSEWKGSNSPLHF
NA,NA,11,TRBJ2-3,TRBV6-1,TGTGCCAGCAGTGACACAGATACGCAGTATTTT,CASSDTDTQYF
NA,NA,16,TRBJ2-1,TRBV4-3,TGCGCCAGCAGCCAAGATGGGCTGGGGGCCTACAATGAGCAGTTCTTC,CASSQDGLGAYNEQFF
TRBD2,NA,15,TRBJ2-7,TRBV6-6,TGTGCCAGCAGTTCCGATCGACTAGCGGCCTACGAGCAGTACTTC,CASSSDRLAAYEQYF
NA,once,16,TRBJ2-1,TRBV7-2,TGTGCCAGCAGCTTAGTACGGGGGGCCCTCTACAATGAGCAGTTCTTC,CASSLVRGALYNEQFF
NA,NA,16,TRBJ2-1,TRBV28,TGTGCCAGCAGGCAGGGACATTCGAGCTCCTACAATGAGCAGTTCTTC,CASRQGHSSSYNEQFF
NA,NA,14,TRBJ2-2,TRBV29-1,TGCAGCGTAGCTCTGGACGCCAACACCGGGGAGCTGTTTTTT,CSVALDANTGELFF
NA,NA,13,TRBJ2-5,TRBV19,TGTGCCAGTAGTATCGGCCCGAGGGAGACCCAGTACTTC,CASSIGPRETQYF
NA,NA,16,TRBJ2-1,TRBV7-3,TGTGCCAGCAGCTTCGCGGGACAGAGCAATTACAATGAGCAGTTCTTC,CASSFAGQSNYNEQFF
TRBD1,few,15,TRBJ1-6,TRBV7-3,TGTGCCAGCAGCTCGACAGGGGGCCAAGGTTCACCCCTCCACTTT,CASSSTGGQGSPLHF
NA,NA,16,TRBJ2-3,TRBV7-9,TGTGCCAGCAGCTTAGCCAGTGTGAGGCCTGGGGATACGCAGTATTTT,CASSLASVRPGDTQYF
TRBD2,NA,17,TRBJ2-1,TRBV28,TGTGCCAGCAGTTCCCCCGGACTAGCGGTTTACTACAATGAGCAGTTCTTC,CASSSPGLAVYYNEQFF
TRBD2,NA,14,TRBJ2-7,TRBV7-2,TGTGCCAGCAGCTTAACTAGCGGGAGCAACGAGCAGTACTTC,CASSLTSGSNEQYF
NA,NA,16,TRBJ2-5,TRBV7-2,TGTGCCAGCAGCTTATCAGGAACGGAACGAGGAGAGACCCAGTACTTC,CASSLSGTERGETQYF
TRBD1,NA,13,TRBJ1-2,TRBV25-1,TGTGCCACCGCGATTACAGGGGGGGGCGGCTACACCTTC,CATAITGGGGYTF
TRBD2,NA,16,TRBJ2-1,TRBV27,TGTGCCAGCAGTCTCAGACTAGCGGGAGGGAGCAATGAGCAGTTCTTC,CASSLRLAGGSNEQFF
NA,NA,13,TRBJ1-2,TRBV6-5,TGTGCCATTGGGGGCCTTAATAGCGGAGGCTACACCTTC,CAIGGLNSGGYTF
NA,NA,16,TRBJ1-2,TRBV6-2/TRBV6-3,TGTGCCAGCAGTTATTTCGCTCTCGGGACAATCTATGGCTACACCTTC,CASSYFALGTIYGYTF
TRBD1,once,14,TRBJ1-4,TRBV11-1,TGTGCCAGCAGCCAGGACAGGGGTTACGAAAAACTGTTTTTT,CASSQDRGYEKLFF
NA,NA,11,TRBJ1-1,TRBV19,TGTGCCAATAGTTTGAGGACTGAAGCTTTCTTT,CANSLRTEAFF
NA,NA,15,TRBJ2-7,TRBV28,TGTGCCAGCAGTTTTTATGGTAGGACCACCTACGAGCAGTACTTC,CASSFYGRTTYEQYF
NA,NA,13,TRBJ2-7,TRBV30,TGTGCCTGGAGTGTGGGGAGTGGGTACGAGCAGTACTTC,CAWSVGSGYEQYF
TRBD1,NA,13,TRBJ1-3,TRBV12-3/TRBV12-4,TGTGCCAGCAGATACAGGGGTTTGAACACCATATATTTT,CASRYRGLNTIYF
TRBD2,NA,14,TRBJ2-1,TRBV6-2/TRBV6-3,TGTGCCAGCAGTTACGGGCTAGCGGGAGGCAGCCGGTTCTTC,CASSYGLAGGSRFF
TRBD2,NA,18,TRBJ2-5,TRBV9,TGTGCCAGCAGCCCCGGGACTAGCGGCTACGTTCGTGTGGAGACCCAGTACTTC,CASSPGTSGYVRVETQYF
NA,few,17,TRBJ1-5,TRBV18,TGTGCCAGCTCACCATCCGGACCCTCGAATAGCAATCAGCCCCAGCATTTT,CASSPSGPSNSNQPQHF
TRBD1,NA,16,TRBJ1-1,TRBV6-6,TGTGCCAGCAGTCGAGGACAGGGGGCCGGGGTTGTTATAGCTTTCTTT,CASSRGQGAGVVIAFF
NA,NA,17,TRBJ2-7,TRBV21-1,TGTGCCAGCAGCGGGGGGACTACCGAATGCCGGACCTACGAGCAGTACTTC,CASSGGTTECRTYEQYF
NA,NA,15,TRBJ1-5,TRBV2,TGTGCCAGCAGCCTGGGAGGGGGGCCGGGGCAGCCCCAGCATTTT,CASSLGGGPGQPQHF
NA,once,11,TRBJ2-7,TRBV18,TGTGCCAGCTCCAGCTCCTACGAGCAGTACTTC,CASSSSYEQYF